In this sample, the clone carrying this TCR beta chain turned up many times. Its antigen is currently unknown. Using RNA transcripts, the TCR beta CDR3 regions were amplified. First-round RT-PCR with HTBI primers preceded a second-round multiplex PCR. TCRdb re-called the multiplex PCR reads through MiXCR, storing one row per CDR3 protein. The sample holds approximately 410,000 distinct CDR3 sequences, roughly 14% seen once. Trimming removed 6 bases from V and 1 base from J; junction bases left unmatched: 1. CDR3 length equals 13 residues. These data come from a study of Graves' ophthalmopathy and Graves' hyperthyroidism. Whole-study results and caveats: Distinction of ophthalmopathy from stable hyperthyroidism by a 13-signature model reached about 87% sensitivity and more than 65% specificity.

Clinical symptoms, serum thyroxine, TRAb, thyroid ultrasound and orbital computed tomography were relied on for diagnosis. PBMCs had their origin in fresh peripheral blood (approximately 10 ml). V usage is TRBV12-3 or TRBV12-4 and J usage is TRBJ1-1; 8 bases agree with TRBD1. This receptor was taken from a woman under 30 with stable Graves' hyperthyroidism. Sequenced sample: peripheral blood. The CDR3 loop is CASRDRGNTEAFF. In DNA, the CDR3 is TGTGCCAGCAGAGACAGGGGGAACACTGAAGCTTTCTTT.